The 26 T cell receptor beta chains presented below share a single source sample, sequenced in a study of blood T cell repertoires in COVID-19. Some clones are missing from TCRdb's copy, which holds only in-frame ones; the method was immunoSEQ multiplex PCR. The table lists some 140,000 clones, roughly 82% of them singletons. Material for sequencing was peripheral blood. The source is a man aged 80 or over with acute or convalescent COVID-19.

This rearrangement joins TRBV5-1 to TRBJ2-1; 7 bases map to TRBD1. The CDR3 totals 13 residues. Germline V gene lookup returns CDR1 SGHRS and CDR2 YFSETQ. Germline trimming cut 1 base from V and 8 bases from J; bases unmatched to any gene: 3. The CDR3 is CASSLTGVYEQFF. The CDR3 coding sequence is TGCGCCAGCAGCTTGACAGGGGTTTATGAGCAGTTCTTC.

The rearrangement links TRBV5-1 to TRBJ1-5; D is possibly TRBD1 (5 bases). V lost 4 bases, J lost 0 bases, and 11 bases lay in between. The germline gives CDR1 SGHRS, CDR2 YFSETQ. The CDR3 is 15 amino acids. The chain's CDR3 is CASSETGFSNQPQHF. In nucleotides, the CDR3 is TGCGCCAGCAGCGAAACAGGTTTTAGCAATCAGCCCCAGCATTTT.

The rearrangement links TRBV6-5 to TRBJ1-2; D might be TRBD1 (6 bases). This CDR3 comprises 13 residues. The V and J ends lost 6 bases and 4 bases respectively, with 12 bases between them. Germline CDR1 and CDR2: MNHEY and SVGAGI. The CDR3 is CASSETGVYGYTF. Here the CDR3 DNA reads TGTGCCAGCAGCGAGACAGGAGTCTATGGCTACACCTTC.

The V and J genes are TRBV10-3 and TRBJ2-2; TRBD2 aligns across 9 bases. The CDR3 spans 16 residues. The J segment lost 5 bases and the V segment lost 4 bases, leaving 8 bases of the junction unmatched. The germline V gene encodes CDR1 ENHRY and CDR2 SYGVKD. The chain's CDR3 is CAISAGGGGETGELFF. The CDR3 region has the DNA TGTGCCATCAGTGCGGGCGGGGGGGGCGAAACCGGGGAGCTGTTTTTT.

In regard to this clone: A read error may account for a junction end that differs from germline. The rearrangement uses TRBV6-5 and TRBJ1-5, with unresolved D. This CDR3 comprises 13 residues. Germline CDR1 and CDR2: MNHEY and SVGAGI. CDR3 protein: CTSSNDLIQPQHF. CDR3 in DNA: TGTACCAGCAGCAACGACTTGATTCAGCCCCAGCATTTT.

This CDR3 is CASSSYYEQYF. In DNA form, the CDR3 reads TGTGCCAGCAGTTCCTACTACGAGCAGTACTTC. This chain joins TRBV12-3 or TRBV12-4 and TRBJ2-7; D gene ambiguous. The CDR3 sequence is 11 residues long. Trimming shortened V by 4 bases and J by 3 bases, and 4 bases separated the two germline ends.

This chain links TRBV7-2 with TRBJ1-5; 7 positions match TRBD1. The V gene's germline CDR1 is SGHTA and CDR2 FQGNSA. This CDR3 contains 17 residues. With V trimmed by 5 bases and J by 0 bases, 10 bases remained unmatched. CDR3 sequence (DNA): TGTGCCAGCAGCGAACGCGGAGGGGGCTATAGCAATCAGCCCCAGCATTTT. Translating gives CASSERGGGYSNQPQHF.

This clone appeared once. This chain connects TRBV7-2 to TRBJ2-3; D unresolved. This CDR3 has 14 amino acids. Trimming stripped 5 bases from V and 4 bases from J, with 13 bases between. The germline gives CDR1 SGHTA, CDR2 FQGNSA. The CDR3 reads CASSVLISADTQYF. Written as DNA, the CDR3 is TGTGCCAGCAGCGTTCTAATCTCCGCAGATACGCAGTATTTT.

This chain joins TRBV2 and TRBJ1-5; no reliable D call. The CDR3 spans 14 residues. The V gene's germline CDR1 is SNHLY and CDR2 FYNNEI. V shed 2 bases and J shed 0 bases, with 5 bases lying between them. The chain's CDR3 is CASSESGSNQPQHF. CDR3 nucleotides: TGTGCCAGCAGTGAATCAGGTAGCAATCAGCCCCAGCATTTT. The whole variable domain, filled in from reference TRBV2 and TRBJ1-5, reads EPEVTQTPSHQVTQMGQEVILRCVPISNHLYFYWYRQILGQKVEFLVSFYNNEISEKSEIFDDQFSVERPDGSNFTLKIRSTKLEDSAMYFCASSESGSNQPQHFGDGTRLSIL.

This clone showed up many times. The rearrangement joins TRBV6-6 to TRBJ1-1, with D unresolved. Germline CDR1 is MNHNY and CDR2 is SVGAGI (reference sequence). This CDR3 is built from 14 residues. V was clipped by 0 bases and J by 6 bases, with 11 bases between them. The CDR3: CASSYSRSVPEAFF. CDR3 nucleotide sequence: TGTGCCAGCAGTTACTCCAGGTCTGTCCCTGAAGCTTTCTTT.

The chain recombines TRBV24-1 with TRBJ1-1; the match to TRBD1 covers 7 bases. CDR3 length equals 13 residues. V was pared by 12 bases and J by 3 bases, with 9 bases of the junction left unmatched. The germline gives CDR1 KGHDR, CDR2 SFDVKD. In DNA form, the CDR3 reads TGTGCCTCATCACAGGGGAGTGACACTGAAGCTTTCTTT. Protein sequence: CASSQGSDTEAFF.

The chain is built from TRBV6-2 or TRBV6-3 and TRBJ1-5; 12 bases are shared with TRBD1. After removal of 5 bases from V and 2 bases from J, the junction contained 7 bases not matched to a gene. Germline V lookup: CDR1 MNHEY, CDR2 SVGEGT. This CDR3 is built from 17 residues. The CDR3 region has the DNA TGTGCCAGCAGTCGGGGACAGGGGGCAGCTGGCAATCAGCCCCAGCATTTT. Amino acids: CASSRGQGAAGNQPQHF.

V usage is TRBV19 and J usage is TRBJ2-5; TRBD1 agrees at 9 bases. The CDR3 consists of 13 residues. V trimming: 4 bases; J trimming: 3 bases; junction bases outside the gene matches: 0. Germline V gene lookup returns CDR1 LNHDA and CDR2 SQIVND (reference sequence). The CDR3 coding sequence is TGTGCCAGTAGTAGGGACAGGGAAGAGACCCAGTACTTC. This sequence encodes CASSRDREETQYF. The whole variable domain, filled in from reference TRBV19 and TRBJ2-5, reads DGGITQSPKYLFRKEGQNVTLSCEQNLNHDAMYWYRQDPGQGLRLIYYSQIVNDFQKGDIAEGYSVSREKKESFPLTVTSAQKNPTAFYLCASSRDREETQYFGPGTRLLVL.

This clone has more than one count but fewer than ten. The chain links TRBV20-1 to TRBJ1-4; D is uncertain. The CDR3 spans 11 residues. Germline assignment: CDR1 DFQATT and CDR2 SNEGSKA (reference sequence). V was shortened by 6 bases and J by 16 bases, with 18 bases between the two germline ends. CDR3 coding DNA: TGCAGTGCCCAAAGGACCGGGGAACCGTTTTTT. Protein product: CSAQRTGEPFF.

This rearrangement joins TRBV5-4 to TRBJ2-7; D is possibly TRBD1 (6 bases). Germline CDR1 reads SGHNT; CDR2 reads YYREEE (reference sequence). Trimming stripped 4 bases from V and 0 bases from J, with 14 bases between. The CDR3 covers 15 residues. This chain's CDR3 is CASSTSGVSSYEQYF. The CDR3 coding sequence is TGTGCCAGCAGCACATCAGGGGTTAGCTCCTACGAGCAGTACTTC.

This clone came up once. DNA for the CDR3: TGTGCCAGCAGCTTAATGTCGACACCTAACACCGGGGAGCTGTTTTTT. It codes for CASSLMSTPNTGELFF. This chain uses TRBV7-3 with TRBJ2-2, with D hard to call. The germline V gene encodes CDR1 SGHTA and CDR2 FQGTGA. This CDR3 comprises 16 residues. V dropped 1 base and J dropped 2 bases, with 11 bases sitting between them.

The chain combines TRBV2 with TRBJ2-5, with 9 bases matching TRBD1. The CDR3 consists of 15 residues. Germline assignment: CDR1 SNHLY and CDR2 FYNNEI. V dropped 5 bases and J dropped 4; count of bases not matched to a gene: 8. The CDR3 loop reads CASSSDRGVSETQYF. In DNA, the CDR3 is TGTGCCAGCAGTTCAGACAGGGGGGTTTCAGAGACCCAGTACTTC. Variable domain in full (rest from reference TRBV2 and TRBJ2-5): EPEVTQTPSHQVTQMGQEVILRCVPISNHLYFYWYRQILGQKVEFLVSFYNNEISEKSEIFDDQFSVERPDGSNFTLKIRSTKLEDSAMYFCASSSDRGVSETQYFGPGTRLLVL.

This clone was detected only a few times. The gene calls are TRBV12-3 or TRBV12-4 and TRBJ2-7, with D uncertain. The CDR3 is made up of 13 amino acids. Trimming took 6 bases from V and 3 from J, leaving 12 bases between them. CDR3 DNA sequence: TGTGCCAGCAGCACCGGTACGGGCTACGAGCAGTACTTC. Protein sequence: CASSTGTGYEQYF.

The V and J genes are TRBV11-2 and TRBJ2-3; 15 positions agree with TRBD2. Germline CDR1 SGHAT, CDR2 FQNNGV. This CDR3 is built from 19 residues. J was trimmed by 4 bases and V by 1 base; bases with no gene match: 9. DNA of the CDR3: TGTGCCAGCAGCTTAGCCCTGGGGACTAGCGGGGGGATGCCAGATACGCAGTATTTT. It encodes CASSLALGTSGGMPDTQYF.

J is TRBJ2-1 and V is TRBV18; D gene uncertain. There are 12 residues in the CDR3. Germline loops: CDR1 KGHSH, CDR2 LQKENI. V lost 4 bases to trimming and J lost 5 bases, with 6 bases between them. CDR3 protein: CASSLRDNEQFF. CDR3 in DNA: TGTGCCAGCTCACTTCGCGACAATGAGCAGTTCTTC.

This chain joins TRBV6-5 and TRBJ1-6; TRBD1 matches at 11 bases. The germline gives CDR1 MNHEY, CDR2 SVGAGI. Losses at the gene ends were 6 bases for V and 9 bases for J; bases not matched to a gene: 7. The CDR3 length is 15 residues. The CDR3 loop reads CASRRDRGDFSPLHF. In DNA form, the CDR3 reads TGTGCCAGCAGACGGGACAGGGGGGACTTTTCACCCCTCCACTTT.

The rearrangement links TRBV5-1 to TRBJ2-1; 10 bases are a match to TRBD2. Germline V gives CDR1 SGHRS, CDR2 YFSETQ. The CDR3 covers 17 residues. The junction had 11 bases not matched to a gene; V was cut back by 0 bases and J by 8 bases. The CDR3 protein is CASSLGSGGSPRDEQFF. CDR3 sequence (DNA): TGCGCCAGCAGCTTGGGTAGCGGGGGGTCCCCTAGAGATGAGCAGTTCTTC.

J is TRBJ1-2 and V is TRBV29-1; the D gene is possibly TRBD1 (5 bases). V lost 7 bases and J 0 bases, leaving 9 bases between the germline ends. From germline, CDR1 is SQVTM and CDR2 ANQGSEA. This CDR3 spans 12 amino acids. The chain's CDR3 is CSAGGTNYGYTF. CDR3 DNA sequence: TGCAGCGCCGGGGGGACTAACTATGGCTACACCTTC.

The gene calls are TRBV19 and TRBJ2-5, with unresolved D. The CDR3 has 13 residues. Germline CDR1 LNHDA, CDR2 SQIVND (reference sequence). The ends were cut back, 3 bases at V and 2 bases at J, with 7 bases in the middle. In nucleotides, the CDR3 is TGTGCCAGTAGTATTATCACTCAAGAGACCCAGTACTTC. Its translation: CASSIITQETQYF.

This clone was recorded only once. CDR3 sequence (DNA): TGTGCCAGCTCACCCCAAGCCGACAGTCACGAGCAGTACTTC. It codes for CASSPQADSHEQYF. This chain connects TRBV18 to TRBJ2-7; D is possibly TRBD1 (5 bases). V was cut by 3 bases and J by 5 bases, with 14 bases left in between. CDR3 length: 14 amino acids. Per the germline V gene, CDR1 is KGHSH and CDR2 is LQKENI.

The genes are TRBV5-1 and TRBJ1-1, with 10 bases matching TRBD1. Unmatched junction bases numbered 5, after V lost 1 base and J lost 2 bases. This CDR3 has 16 residues. Germline V gives CDR1 SGHRS, CDR2 YFSETQ. CDR3 sequence (DNA): TGCGCCAGCAGCTTGCCCGGGACAGGGGTTAACACTGAAGCTTTCTTT. Translation gives CASSLPGTGVNTEAFF.